Here is one T cell receptor beta chain with its context. This entry is derived from a study of blood T cell repertoires in COVID-19. Overall study context: In each case, the material was cDNA or gDNA derived from T cells, B-cell-depleted T cells, or PBMCs.

Followed over time, Seattle patients had been enrolled while infection was active. The trim removed 4 bases at V and 4 bases at J, leaving 11 bases unmatched. Germline V gene sequence: CDR1 SQVTM, CDR2 ANQGSEA. This CDR3 contains 16 residues. As processed by the authors: Reference gene primer amplification in the assay estimated nucleated cell counts. The assay was immunoSEQ multiplex PCR, and TCRdb's table has in-frame clones only and misses some. V and J calls and clone size are as listed in that table; D and trimming were resolved from the DNA. Found here are 300,000 to 350,000 clones, 87% of them singletons; the top ten hold more than 5%.

This chain uses TRBV29-1 with TRBJ1-3; 9 bases line up with TRBD1. This receptor was obtained from a woman in her forties or fifties with COVID-19, enrolled during active disease. The sample was peripheral blood. The CDR3: CSVVNYGTGSGNTIYF. Written as DNA, the CDR3 is TGCAGCGTTGTGAATTACGGGACAGGGTCAGGAAACACCATATATTTT.